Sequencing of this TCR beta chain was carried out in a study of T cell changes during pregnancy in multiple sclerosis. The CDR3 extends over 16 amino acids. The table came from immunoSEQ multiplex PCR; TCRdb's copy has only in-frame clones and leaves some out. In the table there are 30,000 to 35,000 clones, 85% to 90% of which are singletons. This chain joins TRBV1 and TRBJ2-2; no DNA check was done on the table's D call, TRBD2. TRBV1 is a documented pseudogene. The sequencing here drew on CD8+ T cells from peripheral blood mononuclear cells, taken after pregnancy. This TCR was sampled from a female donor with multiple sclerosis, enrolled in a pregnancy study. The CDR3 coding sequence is TGCACCAGCAGCCAAGGGGGGGGGAAGGAAGCCGGGGAGCTGTTTTTT. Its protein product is CTSSQGGGKEAGELFF.